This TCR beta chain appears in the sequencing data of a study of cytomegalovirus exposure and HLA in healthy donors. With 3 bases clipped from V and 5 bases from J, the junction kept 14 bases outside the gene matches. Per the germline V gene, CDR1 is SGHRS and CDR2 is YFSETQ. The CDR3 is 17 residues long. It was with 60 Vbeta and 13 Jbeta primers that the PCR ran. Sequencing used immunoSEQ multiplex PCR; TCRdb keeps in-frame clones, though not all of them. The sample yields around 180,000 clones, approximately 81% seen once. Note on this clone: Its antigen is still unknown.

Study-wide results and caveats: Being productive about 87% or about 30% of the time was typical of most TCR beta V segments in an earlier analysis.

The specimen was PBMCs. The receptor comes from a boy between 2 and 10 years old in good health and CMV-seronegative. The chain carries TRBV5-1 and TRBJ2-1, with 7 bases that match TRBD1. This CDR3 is CASSSRNRGLGDNEQFF. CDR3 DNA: TGCGCCAGCAGCTCCCGGAACAGGGGCTTGGGTGACAATGAGCAGTTCTTC.